The 16 T cell receptor beta chains reported below all come from one sample, sequenced in a study of vaccination and CD4 T cells after COVID-19. Treatment given: roughly 10-day PBMC culture with coronavirus spike peptide pools or control peptides (ViraFEST assay). Sequencing of DNA taken from cultured CD4+ T cells relied on the Oncomine TCR Beta short-read assay. A single record per CDR3 protein comes from TCRdb applying MiXCR to the PCR reads. The data show 8,500 to 14,000 distinct CDR3 sequences, about 44% seen once. Antigens for these TCRs are unknown. Sequenced sample: CD4+ T cells from blood, cultured in vitro. These receptors came from a human donor who had recovered from COVID-19.

The chain combines TRBV7-9 with TRBJ1-5, with a weak D call TRBD1 (5 bases). Germline V lookup: CDR1 SEHNR, CDR2 FQNEAQ (reference sequence). Trimming removed 8 bases from V and 6 bases from J, with 11 bases in between. The CDR3 is 12 residues long. CDR3 coding DNA: TGTGCCAGCCGACGGGACGGTCAGCCCCAGCATTTT. Protein: CASRRDGQPQHF.

Of note for this clonotype: A read error may account for a junction end that differs from germline. The rearrangement uses TRBV7-2 and TRBJ1-6; D is undetermined. The CDR3 is made up of 17 amino acids. Germline lookup yields CDR1 SGHTA and CDR2 FQGNSA. Here the CDR3 reads CASSVASQITYNSPLHF. For the CDR3, the DNA is TGTGCCAGCAGCGTAGCCTCCCAGATTACCTATAATTCACCCCTCCACTTT.

The chain is built from TRBV11-2 and TRBJ1-2, with TRBD1 matching 11 bases. Per germline, CDR1 SGHAT and CDR2 FQNNGV. J gave up 5 bases and V 8 bases, and 10 bases lay outside the gene matches. This CDR3 region has 15 residues. The CDR3 region is CASGSPRDRGYGYTF. The CDR3 bases are TGTGCCAGCGGCTCCCCTCGGGACAGGGGGTATGGCTACACCTTC.

The gene calls are TRBV10-2 and TRBJ2-6; D may correspond to TRBD1 or TRBD2 (7 bases each). Germline CDR1 is WSHSY and CDR2 is SAAADI. The CDR3 extends over 17 amino acids. Trimming took off 7 bases at V and 1 base at J, with 17 bases between the two ends. CDR3: CASTGGQGVSGANVLTF. The CDR3 coding sequence is TGCGCCAGCACCGGGGGGCAGGGGGTATCTGGGGCCAACGTCCTGACTTTC.

CDR3 in DNA: TGTGCCAGCAGTTATGACGGGGGAAACTATGGCTACACCTTC. Protein product: CASSYDGGNYGYTF. The V and J genes are TRBV2 and TRBJ1-2; tentative D call: TRBD1 (5 bases). V lost 5 bases to trimming and J lost 2 bases, with 12 bases between them. CDR1 is SNHLY and CDR2 is FYNNEI in the germline V gene. The CDR3 loop spans 14 amino acids.

V usage is TRBV4-1 and J usage is TRBJ2-2; 7 positions match TRBD1. Germline CDR1 is MGHRA and CDR2 is YSYEKL. The ends lost 5 bases at V and 4 bases at J; junction bases unmatched: 7. This CDR3 has 15 residues. DNA of the CDR3: TGCGCCAGCAGCGTTGGGACAGCGACCACCGGGGAGCTGTTTTTT. This translates into CASSVGTATTGELFF.

The V call is TRBV18, the J call TRBJ2-2, with 8 bases that match TRBD2. Germline lookup yields CDR1 KGHSH and CDR2 LQKENI. CDR3 length: 16 amino acids. J was trimmed by 3 bases and V by 5 bases; bases with no gene match: 8. CDR3 DNA sequence: TGTGCCAGCTCATCCCTGAGCGGGGGCCACACCGGGGAGCTGTTTTTT. It yields the protein CASSSLSGGHTGELFF.

This clonotype was detected once. The genes are TRBV27 and TRBJ1-4; TRBD1 might be the D (5 bases). V was trimmed by 0 bases and J by 8 bases, leaving 7 bases between them. The CDR3 is made up of 13 amino acids. Germline V gene data show CDR1 as MNHEY and CDR2 as SMNVEV (reference sequence). CDR3 protein: CASSLSGTEKLFF. The CDR3 bases are TGTGCCAGCAGTTTATCGGGGACGGAAAAACTGTTTTTT.

This clonotype appeared a few times. This chain uses TRBV20-1 with TRBJ2-3; D may be TRBD2 (6 bases). The CDR3 length is 11 residues. Germline CDR1 reads DFQATT; CDR2 reads SNEGSKA (reference sequence). Trimming pared 2 bases from V and 12 bases from J, leaving 12 bases between. This chain's CDR3 is CSARRDSKQYF. As DNA, the CDR3 is TGCAGTGCTAGAAGGGACTCAAAACAGTATTTT.

This clonotype was counted a few times. J is TRBJ1-2 and V is TRBV2; TRBD1 aligns across 8 bases. CDR1 and CDR2 from the germline V gene are SNHLY and FYNNEI. This CDR3 is 14 amino acids long. J gave up 5 bases and V 3 bases, and 5 bases lay outside the gene matches. The CDR3 protein is CASSETGEGYGYTF. The CDR3 bases are TGTGCCAGCAGTGAGACAGGGGAGGGATATGGCTACACCTTC.

There are a few counts of this clonotype. This chain connects TRBV12-3 or TRBV12-4 to TRBJ2-4; no firm D call. The CDR3 consists of 15 residues. Trimming removed 6 bases from V and 6 bases from J, with 18 bases in between. CDR3: CASSPAGPKGNIQYF. CDR3 nucleotide sequence: TGTGCCAGCAGCCCTGCTGGACCGAAGGGAAACATTCAGTACTTC.

This rearrangement joins TRBV12-3 or TRBV12-4 to TRBJ1-5; 12 bases fit TRBD1. The CDR3 is 14 amino acids. V was clipped by 5 bases and J by 7 bases; unmatched bases: 3. The CDR3 spells CASSTGTGGQPQHF. The CDR3 region has the DNA TGTGCCAGCAGTACCGGGACAGGGGGCCAGCCCCAGCATTTT.

The rearrangement links TRBV6-1 to TRBJ1-6; a possible D gene is TRBD1 (5 bases). Germline loops: CDR1 MNHNS, CDR2 SASEGT. Trimming cost V 1 base and J 6 bases, with 7 bases left between them. The CDR3 loop spans 14 amino acids. The CDR3 sequence is CASSEEQANSPLHF. The CDR3 DNA follows: TGTGCCAGCAGTGAAGAACAGGCTAATTCACCCCTCCACTTT.

The chain employs TRBV11-3 and TRBJ2-1, with D possibly matching TRBD2 (5 bases). V dropped 5 bases and J dropped 0 bases, with 8 bases sitting between them. The CDR3 consists of 14 residues. Germline V CDR1 and CDR2: SGHNT, YENEEA. The DNA for the CDR3 is TGTGCCAGCAGCACGGGGAGCTCCTACAATGAGCAGTTCTTC. It encodes CASSTGSSYNEQFF.

This chain uses TRBV7-9 with TRBJ1-2; possibly TRBD1 for D (6 bases). CDR1 and CDR2 (germline): SEHNR, FQNEAQ (reference sequence). The CDR3 extends over 15 amino acids. V lost 6 bases and J lost 4, with 18 bases in between. The CDR3 DNA sequence: TGTGCCAGCAGGCCCGGACAGCAGGTCTTCTATGGCTACACCTTC. Protein product: CASRPGQQVFYGYTF.

This clonotype was seen only a few times. V is TRBV7-2 and J is TRBJ2-7, with D maybe TRBD1 (6 bases). Germline values: CDR1 SGHTA, CDR2 FQGNSA. V shed 2 bases and J shed 6 bases, with 14 bases lying between them. The length of the CDR3 is 14 residues. The DNA for the CDR3 is TGTGCCAGCAGCTTAAAACAGGGCTACGGCGAGCAGTACTTC. It specifies CASSLKQGYGEQYF.